The source of this T cell receptor (beta chain) is a study of cytomegalovirus exposure and HLA in healthy donors. The primer mix had 60 Vbeta and 13 Jbeta primers. Clones were read by immunoSEQ multiplex PCR, and TCRdb kept only the in-frame ones, dropping some. Counted here are about 140,000 clones, about 61% occurring once; the ten biggest clones make up around 1.9%. The CDR3 runs to 16 residues. Germline V CDR1 and CDR2: MNHNY, SVGAGI (reference sequence). V shed 6 bases and J 0 bases; nucleotides not matched to a gene: 7. Specimen: PBMCs. The receptor was isolated from a male donor in good health and CMV-seronegative. The chain uses TRBV6-6 and TRBJ2-1, with 8 bases that match TRBD1. CDR3 DNA: TGTGCCAGCAGCCTCGGGACAGGACTCTCCTACAATGAGCAGTTCTTC. Its protein is CASSLGTGLSYNEQFF.